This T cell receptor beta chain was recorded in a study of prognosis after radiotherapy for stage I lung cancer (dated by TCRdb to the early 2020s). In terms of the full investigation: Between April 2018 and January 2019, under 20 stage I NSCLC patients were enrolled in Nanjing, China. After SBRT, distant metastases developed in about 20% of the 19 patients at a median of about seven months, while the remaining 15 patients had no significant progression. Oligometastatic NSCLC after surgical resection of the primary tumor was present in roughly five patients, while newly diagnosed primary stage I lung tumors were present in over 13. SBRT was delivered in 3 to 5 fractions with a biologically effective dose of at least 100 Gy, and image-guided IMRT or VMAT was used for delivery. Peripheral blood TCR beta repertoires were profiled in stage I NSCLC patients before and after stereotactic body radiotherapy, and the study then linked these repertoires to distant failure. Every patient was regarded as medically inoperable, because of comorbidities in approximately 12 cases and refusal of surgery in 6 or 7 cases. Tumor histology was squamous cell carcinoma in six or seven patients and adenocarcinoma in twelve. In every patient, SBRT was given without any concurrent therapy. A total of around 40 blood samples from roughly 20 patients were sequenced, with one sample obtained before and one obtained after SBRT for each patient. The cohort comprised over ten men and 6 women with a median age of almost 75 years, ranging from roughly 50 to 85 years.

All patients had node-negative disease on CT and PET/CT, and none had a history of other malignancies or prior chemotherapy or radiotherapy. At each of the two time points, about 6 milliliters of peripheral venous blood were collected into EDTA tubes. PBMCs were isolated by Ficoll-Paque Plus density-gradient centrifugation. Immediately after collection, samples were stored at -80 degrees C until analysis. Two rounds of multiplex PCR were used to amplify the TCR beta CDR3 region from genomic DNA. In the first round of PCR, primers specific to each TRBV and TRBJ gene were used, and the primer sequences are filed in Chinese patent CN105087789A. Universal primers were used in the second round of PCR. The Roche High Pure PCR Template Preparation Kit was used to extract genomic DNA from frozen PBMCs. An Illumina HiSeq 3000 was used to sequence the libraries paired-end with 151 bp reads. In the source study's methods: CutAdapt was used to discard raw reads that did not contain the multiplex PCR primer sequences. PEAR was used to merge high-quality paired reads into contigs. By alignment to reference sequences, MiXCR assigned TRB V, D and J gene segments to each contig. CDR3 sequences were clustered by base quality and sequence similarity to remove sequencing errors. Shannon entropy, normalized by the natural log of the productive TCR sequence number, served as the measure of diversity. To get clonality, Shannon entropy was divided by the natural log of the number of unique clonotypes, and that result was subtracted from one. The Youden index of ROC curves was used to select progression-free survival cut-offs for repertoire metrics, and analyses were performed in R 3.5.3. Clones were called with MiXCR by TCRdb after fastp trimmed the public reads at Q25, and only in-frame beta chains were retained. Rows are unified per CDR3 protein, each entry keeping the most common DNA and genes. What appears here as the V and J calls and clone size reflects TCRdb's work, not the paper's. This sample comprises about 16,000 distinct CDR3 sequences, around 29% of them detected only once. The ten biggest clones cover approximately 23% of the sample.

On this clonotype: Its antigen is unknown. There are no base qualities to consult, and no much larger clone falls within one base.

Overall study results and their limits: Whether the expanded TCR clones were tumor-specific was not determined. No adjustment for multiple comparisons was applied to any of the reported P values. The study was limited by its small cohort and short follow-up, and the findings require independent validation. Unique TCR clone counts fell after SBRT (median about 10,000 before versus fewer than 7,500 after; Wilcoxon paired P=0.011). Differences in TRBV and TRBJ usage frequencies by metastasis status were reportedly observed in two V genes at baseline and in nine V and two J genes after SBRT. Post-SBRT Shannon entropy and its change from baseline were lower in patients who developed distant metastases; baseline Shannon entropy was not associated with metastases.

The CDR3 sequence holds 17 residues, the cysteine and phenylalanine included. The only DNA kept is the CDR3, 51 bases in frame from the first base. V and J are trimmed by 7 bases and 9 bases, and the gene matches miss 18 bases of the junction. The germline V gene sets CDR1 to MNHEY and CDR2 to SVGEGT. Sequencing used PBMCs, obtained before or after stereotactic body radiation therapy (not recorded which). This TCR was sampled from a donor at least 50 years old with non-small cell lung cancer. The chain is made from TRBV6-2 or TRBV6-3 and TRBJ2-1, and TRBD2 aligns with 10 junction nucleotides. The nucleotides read TGTGCCAGCATCCCCGGTTCTAGCGGGAGTGCGGGCGCTGAGCAGTTCTTC. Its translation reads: CASIPGSSGSAGAEQFF.